This T cell receptor (beta chain) emerged from a study of blood T cells in healthy people across ages. The CDR3 is 13 residues long. In germline, CDR1 is SQVTM, CDR2 ANQGSEA. V was cut by 6 bases and J by 0 bases, with 12 bases left in between. A remark on this clonotype: Its antigen is not known.

Using a J-beta primer mix together with a sample-barcoded 5' primer, a second PCR was run for about 6 to 12 cycles. Using its own MiXCR run on the 5' RACE reads, TCRdb lists one record per CDR3 protein. The sample yields roughly 1,100,000 distinct CDR3 sequences, roughly a quarter seen once. Study-wide results and limits: There was no known CMV status for donors, so expanded clonotype changes were possibly confounded.

This same sample was also part of a study on T cells of mothers and their children. That work adds: Thymic selection, a shaping force on TCR recombination output, acts similarly in related and unrelated pairs.

This clonotype was obtained from a girl aged 2-9 years in good health. The source material was blood. The chain is built from TRBV29-1 and TRBJ2-7; D unresolved. DNA for the CDR3: TGCAGCGTCGCCGTACAGATCTCCTACGAGCAGTACTTC. The encoded protein is CSVAVQISYEQYF.